A single sample is the source of the 9 T cell receptor beta chains below, sequenced in a study of vaccination and CD4 T cells after COVID-19. Cultured CD4+ T-cell DNA underwent Oncomine TCR Beta short-read sequencing. From the PCR reads, TCRdb called clonotypes with MiXCR, one entry per CDR3 protein. Here the sample spans approximately 18,000 distinct CDR3 sequences, over 50% being singletons. These receptors have no identified antigens. The treatment was: roughly ten-day PBMC culture with coronavirus spike peptide pools or control peptides (ViraFEST assay). The sequenced sample was CD4+ T cells from blood, cultured in vitro. These receptors originate from a human donor who had recovered from COVID-19.

The rearrangement joins TRBV20-1 to TRBJ1-2; TRBD1 agrees at 11 bases. V lost 0 bases to trimming and J lost 7 bases; unmatched junction nucleotides: 7. The germline CDR1 and CDR2 sequences are DFQATT and SNEGSKA (reference sequence). CDR3 size: 15 residues. The CDR3 nucleotides are TGCAGTGCTAGAGATCTGGGACAGGGGGATAGTGGCTACACCTTC. As protein: CSARDLGQGDSGYTF.

A few counts support this clonotype. The V and J genes are TRBV20-1 and TRBJ1-6; D possibly corresponds to TRBD1 (6 bases). Between the trimmed V and J ends, which lost 0 bases and 5 bases, there was a span of 14 bases. CDR1 DFQATT and CDR2 SNEGSKA come from the germline V gene (reference sequence). The CDR3 is 16 residues long. CDR3 residues: CSARDWGGADNSPLHF. As DNA, the CDR3 is TGCAGTGCTAGAGATTGGGGGGGGGCTGATAATTCACCCCTCCACTTT.

J is TRBJ1-5 and V is TRBV19; D not certain. The germline gives CDR1 LNHDA, CDR2 SQIVND (reference sequence). The ends were cut back, 8 bases at V and 6 bases at J, with 11 bases in the middle. The CDR3 loop spans 12 amino acids. This CDR3 reads CASRTEGQPQHF. In DNA, the CDR3 is TGTGCCAGTCGGACTGAAGGTCAGCCCCAGCATTTT.

The rearrangement joins TRBV7-9 to TRBJ1-3; D gene unclear. The V gene's germline CDR1 is SEHNR and CDR2 FQNEAQ (reference sequence). CDR3 length equals 16 residues. The V end was cut by 1 base, the J end by 0 bases, with 10 bases between. Here the CDR3 reads CASSLVVGGSGNTIYF. In nucleotides, the CDR3 is TGTGCCAGCAGCTTAGTGGTCGGCGGCTCTGGAAACACCATATATTTT.

The rearrangement links TRBV5-1 to TRBJ2-5, with D perhaps being TRBD1 or TRBD2 (5 bases each). Germline CDR1 is SGHRS and CDR2 is YFSETQ. Trimming shortened V by 2 bases and J by 5 bases, and 16 bases separated the two germline ends. The CDR3 has 15 amino acids. CDR3 sequence (DNA): TGCGCCAGCAGCTTTGGGTCCGGGGCCGGGGAGACCCAGTACTTC. It encodes CASSFGSGAGETQYF.

This sequence joins TRBV6-1 and TRBJ1-5; no firm D call. V gave up 7 bases and J gave up 1 base, with 26 bases separating them. Germline V CDR1 and CDR2: MNHNS, SASEGT. The CDR3 loop spans 19 amino acids. The CDR3 DNA sequence: TGTGCCAGCAACCCCCCATTCCCCGCGGGCAGGAGGAGCAATCAGCCCCAGCATTTT. It codes for CASNPPFPAGRRSNQPQHF.

The table lists this clonotype with a few counts. The chain uses TRBV6-1 and TRBJ2-7; D is perhaps TRBD2 (5 bases). Germline values: CDR1 MNHNS, CDR2 SASEGT. Trimming removed 3 bases at V and 5 bases at J, with 20 bases between. The CDR3 runs 16 residues. The CDR3 sequence is CASSDLQRRGSDEQYF. The CDR3 nucleotides read TGTGCCAGCAGTGACCTCCAGAGGAGAGGGTCCGACGAGCAGTACTTC.

The chain couples TRBV11-2 to TRBJ2-1; TRBD2 matches at 9 bases. The CDR3 covers 16 residues. Germline CDR1 and CDR2: SGHAT and FQNNGV. Trimming at V came to 2 bases and at J to 8 bases, leaving 10 bases not matched to a gene. CDR3 loop: CASSLNLAGNWDEQFF. The CDR3 DNA sequence: TGTGCCAGCAGCTTAAACCTAGCGGGGAATTGGGATGAGCAGTTCTTC.

The chain has TRBV20-1 and TRBJ1-5; tentative D call: TRBD1 (5 bases). The V end was cut by 5 bases, the J end by 0 bases, with 11 bases between. The CDR3 loop spans 14 amino acids. The germline gives CDR1 DFQATT, CDR2 SNEGSKA (reference sequence). As DNA, the CDR3 is TGCAGTGCTGTTACAGGACTTAGCAATCAGCCCCAGCATTTT. It encodes CSAVTGLSNQPQHF.